In its sample, the clone carrying this TCR delta chain was seen a few times. The likely explanation is a read error, given a far larger clone one base away. Other DNA sequences in the same sample also yield this CDR3. The data belong to a study of gamma-delta chains in newborns, infants, children. Study context: Microbial exposure reportedly drives polyclonal innate γδ T cell expansion after birth.

CDR1 and CDR2 from the germline V gene are GEAIGNYY and EKD. The CDR3 is 16 amino acids. TCRdb applied CATT to the reads for clone calling. The sample contains some 5,000 delta-chain clones, 0.35% to 0.45% of which appear only once. The sequenced sample consisted of blood. The chain has TRDV2 and TRDJ1; 8 positions agree with TRDD3. This clonotype was sampled from a child who was a newborn, infant or young child, either healthy, febrile or measles-vaccinated (not recorded which). CDR3 protein: CACDLLGALYTDKLIF. CDR3 DNA: TGTGCCTGTGACTTACTGGGGGCCCTGTACACCGATAAACTTATCTTT.